This T cell receptor beta chain was captured in a study of graft-versus-host responses after intestinal transplantation (dated by TCRdb to about 2021). Background for the entire study: Recipients received multivisceral, liver-intestinal, or isolated intestinal transplants. All recipients received anti-thymocyte globulin induction followed by maintenance tacrolimus and steroids for 3 to 4 years. After intestinal transplantation, graft-versus-host and host-versus-graft alloreactive T cell clones were followed in the graft, circulation and bone marrow using bulk TCR-beta CDR3 sequencing. Alloreactive clones were identified by sequencing pre-transplant mixed lymphocyte reaction products and comparing them with unstimulated pre-transplant donor and recipient T cells. The cohort enrolled 20 to 30 intestinal transplant recipients, one of whom was a retransplant, and a few patients without pretransplant specimens were excluded. Donor T cell macrochimerism was defined as a peak of at least 4% donor T cells among recipient peripheral blood mononuclear cells. Rather than being sequenced by the commercial service, samples from three later patients were sequenced in-house on an Illumina MiSeq and processed with MiXCR.

CDR3 length: 15 amino acids, cysteine to phenylalanine. Only CDR3 DNA is held: 45 bases, read in frame from base 1. The germline V gene (reference sequence) sets CDR1 to SEHNR and CDR2 to FQNEAQ. The V end loses 2 bases and the J end loses 4 bases, and a stretch of 14 bases separates them. The full study reports these points: GvH clones were detected in recipient bone marrow, and some of these GvH clones were observed earlier in ileal mucosa or blood, consistent with an intestinal mucosal origin. The conclusions were limited by the relatively low number and heterogeneity of the intestinal transplant patients. In patients with donor T cell macrochimerism, the allografts had high GvH to HvG T cell clonal ratios. Early after transplant, peak levels of circulating GvH clones were associated with declines in HvG clones.

Concerning this clone itself: Its cognate antigen has yet to be identified. Nothing much larger sits one base from this clone, and base qualities are not available.

The receptor library was made with the immunoSEQ multiplex PCR assay. In most patients, genomic DNA was isolated using the Qiagen DNeasy Blood and Tissue Kit and sent frozen to Adaptive Biotechnologies for TCR sequencing. High-throughput TCR-beta CDR3 sequencing of genomic DNA from most patients was performed by Adaptive Biotechnologies. Under the source paper's analysis protocol: TCR sequencing data were retrieved from Adaptive's ImmunoSEQ software for 15 to 20 patients, whereas a few other patients were processed with MiXCR and VDJtools. CD4 versus CD8 sorting errors were corrected by removing sequences found in both subsets at a frequency ratio below 5:1. Because the origin of CDR3 nucleotide sequences shared between donor and recipient could not be assigned, those sequences were removed. At least 2-fold expansion over unstimulated cells and a minimum CFSE-low frequency of 0.002% (template counts) or 0.001% (read counts) were required for clones to be classified as alloreactive. Mappable clones were those detected in sequenced pre-transplant spleen, lymph node, or MLR CFSE-low populations of the donor or recipient. The cumulative frequency of alloreactive clones was calculated as a percentage of all sequences, weighted by copy number. In TCRdb, the immuneACCESS table is reduced to in-frame sequences with V and J assigned. These tables do not hold every clone; where another copy was compared, an unresolved V gene accounts for under half, and the others remain unexplained. The V and J calls and clone size are taken from that table; D and trimming were inferred from the DNA. The sample records some 48,000 clones, 85% to 95% of which are singletons. In total, the top ten clones hold under 0.25% of the sample.

Per the publication, the time point label means: cells obtained before transplantation from donor or recipient. CD3+CD4+ and CD3+CD8+ populations were FACS-sorted from unstimulated pre-transplant donor and recipient cells taken from spleen or lymph nodes. This sequence originates from a human donor who was the organ donor for an intestinal transplant. The starting material was unstimulated CD8+ T cells sorted from spleen or lymph node cells, obtained before transplant. The V and J segments used are TRBV7-9 and TRBJ2-5; matching of 5 bases hints at TRBD2 as the D gene. The CDR3 amino acid sequence is: CASSLLEDPGETQYF. The DNA reads as follows: TGTGCCAGCAGCTTATTGGAGGATCCGGGAGAGACCCAGTACTTC.